The next 22 T cell receptor beta chains were all read from a single sample in a study of T-cell reconstitution after alpha-beta-depleted transplantation in children. The TCRbeta library was prepared with unique molecular identifiers. TCRdb fed the PCR reads into MiXCR, producing one record per CDR3 protein. The sample consists of about 130,000 distinct CDR3 sequences, roughly 10% of them appearing once. The sample in question was PBMCs, mostly from graft donor cells, obtained 180 days after TCRalphabeta/CD19-depleted stem cell transplant. Receptors were obtained from a girl under three years old who had a stem cell transplant for combined immunodeficiency, so the T cells may come from the graft donor.

This clonotype was recorded a few times. The chain couples TRBV20-1 to TRBJ2-7; no definite D call. Germline V lookup: CDR1 DFQATT, CDR2 SNEGSKA (reference sequence). The CDR3 runs to 15 residues. Deletions cut 0 bases from V and 4 bases from J, with 16 bases between. CDR3 nucleotide sequence: TGCAGTGCTAGAGAGAATGGGGTATCTTTATACGAGCAGTACTTC. The encoded protein is CSARENGVSLYEQYF.

V usage is TRBV9 and J usage is TRBJ2-7; 7 positions agree with TRBD2. Germline V gene sequence: CDR1 SGDLS, CDR2 YYNGEE. This CDR3 comprises 15 residues. The junction had 10 bases not matched to a gene; V was cut back by 4 bases and J by 3 bases. The CDR3, as DNA: TGTGCCAGCAGCCCCCGGGACTATTCGATCTACGAGCAGTACTTC. It translates to CASSPRDYSIYEQYF.

This chain joins TRBV6-1 and TRBJ2-2, with 9 bases that match TRBD1. Trimming took 8 bases from V and 4 from J; bases not matched to a gene: 8. Germline lookup yields CDR1 MNHNS and CDR2 SASEGT. CDR3 size: 15 residues. CDR3 in DNA: TGTGCCAGCGGGGGGACAGGGACGGTCACCGGGGAGCTGTTTTTT. Protein product: CASGGTGTVTGELFF.

V gene TRBV6-5 combines with J gene TRBJ2-1, with D possibly TRBD2 on 5 matching bases. The CDR3 consists of 17 residues. V gave up 0 bases and J gave up 7 bases, with 19 bases separating them. Germline CDR1 MNHEY, CDR2 SVGAGI. CDR3 region: CASSYSIFGVRENEQFF. CDR3 DNA sequence: TGTGCCAGCAGTTACTCGATCTTCGGGGTTCGAGAGAATGAGCAGTTCTTC.

This clonotype appeared a few times. This chain joins TRBV12-3 or TRBV12-4 and TRBJ2-3, with D possibly being TRBD1 or TRBD2 (5 bases each). Between the trimmed V and J ends, which lost 11 bases and 2 bases, there was a span of 11 bases. CDR3 length: 12 residues. CDR3 nucleotides: TGTGCCCTTGGGGGACCCACAGATACGCAGTATTTT. The encoded protein is CALGGPTDTQYF.

This chain uses TRBV12-3 or TRBV12-4 with TRBJ2-1; 12 bases line up with TRBD2. V lost 4 bases to trimming and J lost 7 bases; unmatched junction nucleotides: 5. The CDR3 has 15 residues. The CDR3 sequence: CASSSLAGGRNEQFF. CDR3 DNA: TGTGCCAGCAGTTCCCTAGCGGGGGGGAGAAATGAGCAGTTCTTC.

This chain joins TRBV20-1 and TRBJ1-5, with D unresolved. CDR1 is DFQATT and CDR2 is SNEGSKA in the germline V gene (reference sequence). The CDR3 extends over 13 amino acids. V lost 4 bases, J lost 3 bases, and 10 bases lay in between. DNA for the CDR3: TGCAGTGCTAAAGGGAGTTACAATCAGCCCCAGCATTTT. Translating it yields CSAKGSYNQPQHF.

A word on this clonotype: The junction does not match germline at one end; this may be a read error. The chain employs TRBV7-2 and TRBJ2-7, with 8 bases that match TRBD1. The length of the CDR3 is 15 residues. Per germline, CDR1 SGHTA and CDR2 FQGNSA. The CDR3 DNA sequence: TGTGCCAGCAGCGTAGCAGGGGGCCCCTCCTACGAGCAGTACTTC. It specifies CASSVAGGPSYEQYF.

This clonotype was seen ten or more times. This CDR3 reads CASSLAPDSYNEQFF. The CDR3 DNA reads TGTGCCAGCAGCTTGGCACCCGACAGCTACAATGAGCAGTTCTTC. V is TRBV5-6 and J is TRBJ2-1; perhaps TRBD1 as D (5 bases). Germline V gives CDR1 SGHDT, CDR2 YYEEEE. Trimming left V 0 bases short and J 3 bases short, with 10 bases between. The CDR3 is made up of 15 amino acids.

The V gene is TRBV9, the J gene TRBJ2-5, with unresolved D. The CDR3 loop spans 15 amino acids. CDR1 is SGDLS, CDR2 YYNGEE, per germline. Trimming left V 0 bases short and J 1 base short, with 10 bases between. In DNA form, the CDR3 reads TGTGCCAGCAGCGTAGAGGGCAGAGGCCAAGAGACCCAGTACTTC. Its translation is CASSVEGRGQETQYF.

This clonotype was counted only a few times. The rearrangement uses TRBV6-1 and TRBJ2-1, with 9 bases lining up with TRBD1. The V and J ends lost 8 bases and 8 bases, in that order; junction bases with no gene match: 10. The CDR3 is made up of 14 amino acids. Germline V gene data show CDR1 as MNHNS and CDR2 as SASEGT. CDR3: CASGQPGQGHEQFF. The CDR3 DNA reads TGTGCCAGCGGACAACCGGGACAGGGACATGAGCAGTTCTTC.

This clonotype was counted many times. This chain joins TRBV5-1 and TRBJ2-7; TRBD1 might be the D (6 bases). CDR1 is SGHRS and CDR2 is YFSETQ in the germline V gene. V shed 6 bases and J shed 0 bases, with 16 bases lying between them. The CDR3 has 15 residues. The CDR3: CASIWGPGSSYEQYF. The CDR3 DNA reads TGCGCCAGCATCTGGGGGCCCGGCAGCTCCTACGAGCAGTACTTC.

The CDR3: CASSFGFPYEQYF. The CDR3 coding sequence is TGTGCCAGCAGTTTCGGGTTTCCGTACGAGCAGTACTTC. The chain employs TRBV12-3 or TRBV12-4 and TRBJ2-7, with D unclear. Trimming stripped 3 bases from V and 4 bases from J, with 10 bases between. The CDR3 length is 13 residues.

The V and J genes are TRBV18 and TRBJ2-3; 8 nucleotides align to TRBD1. This CDR3 region has 15 residues. V was pared by 2 bases and J by 2 bases, with 3 bases of the junction left unmatched. Germline V gene sequence: CDR1 KGHSH, CDR2 LQKENI. The CDR3, as DNA: TGTGCCAGCTCACCAAGGACAGGGAACACAGATACGCAGTATTTT. It specifies CASSPRTGNTDTQYF.

This clonotype was counted a few times. V is TRBV20-1 and J is TRBJ2-7; no definite D call. The CDR3 loop spans 11 amino acids. Trimming removed 6 bases at V and 5 bases at J, with 11 bases between. Germline V CDR1 and CDR2: DFQATT, SNEGSKA (reference sequence). In nucleotides, the CDR3 is TGCAGTGCCGAGAGAGTGAACGAGCAGTACTTC. Its translation is CSAERVNEQYF.

This clonotype was seen a few times. CDR3 coding DNA: TGTGCCAGCAGTGACAGGGGATTAGGGTACGAGCAGTACTTC. Protein: CASSDRGLGYEQYF. V usage is TRBV6-1 and J usage is TRBJ2-7, with a weak D call TRBD1 (6 bases). The CDR3 has 14 residues. CDR1 is MNHNS and CDR2 is SASEGT in the germline V gene. V was trimmed by 3 bases and J by 4 bases, leaving 13 bases between them.

This clonotype came up many times. The chain joins TRBV20-1 to TRBJ2-2, with no clear D. Trimming removed 3 bases at V and 10 bases at J, with 9 bases between. Germline loops: CDR1 DFQATT, CDR2 SNEGSKA (reference sequence). CDR3 length: 11 amino acids. The CDR3, as DNA: TGCAGTGCTAGCCGCAAAGCGGAGCTGTTTTTT. Translating gives CSASRKAELFF.

This clonotype was picked up a small number of times. This chain joins TRBV30 and TRBJ2-7; 7 bases are shared with TRBD1. V was clipped by 0 bases and J by 6 bases; unmatched bases: 5. The CDR3 contains 13 residues. CDR1 and CDR2 (germline): GTSNPN, SVGIG (reference sequence). CDR3 residues: CAWSVTQGVEQYF. CDR3 DNA: TGTGCCTGGAGTGTTACTCAGGGGGTCGAGCAGTACTTC. The variable domain in full, completed from reference TRBV30 and TRBJ2-7, reads SQTIHQWPATLVQPVGSPLSLECTVEGTSNPNLYWYRQAAGRGLQLLFYSVGIGQISSEVPQNLSASRPQDRQFILSSKKLLLSDSGFYLCAWSVTQGVEQYFGPGTRLTVT.

In this sample, this clonotype turned up a few times. V and J are TRBV15 and TRBJ2-7; D gene unclear. CDR3 length: 13 amino acids. Germline loops: CDR1 LNHNV, CDR2 YYDKDF (reference sequence). The ends were cut back, 1 base at V and 3 bases at J, with 7 bases in the middle. The CDR3 sequence: CATSRVLFYEQYF. DNA for the CDR3: TGTGCCACCAGCAGAGTCCTCTTCTACGAGCAGTACTTC.

The V gene is TRBV5-5, the J gene TRBJ2-7; D possibly matches TRBD1 or TRBD2 (5 bases each). Between the trimmed V and J ends, which lost 4 bases and 0 bases, there was a span of 14 bases. The CDR3 runs 15 residues. The germline V gene encodes CDR1 SGHKS and CDR2 YYEKEE (reference sequence). CDR3 nucleotide sequence: TGTGCCAGCAGCCGCCGGGGCAGGAGCTCCTACGAGCAGTACTTC. As protein: CASSRRGRSSYEQYF.

A few counts support this clonotype. The V gene is TRBV3-1, the J gene TRBJ2-7; 8 bases line up with TRBD2. The trim removed 1 base at V and 5 bases at J, leaving 10 bases unmatched. Germline CDR1 reads LGHDT; CDR2 reads YNNKEL (reference sequence). CDR3 length: 16 residues. The CDR3, as DNA: TGTGCCAGCAGCCAAGGCGCCTTTGGACTAGCCGACGAGCAGTACTTC. Translating gives CASSQGAFGLADEQYF.

This clonotype was counted a few times. CDR3 in amino acids: CASSSWSSYEQYF. DNA for the CDR3: TGTGCCAGCAGTTCATGGAGCTCCTACGAGCAGTACTTC. J is TRBJ2-7 and V is TRBV28; the D is unclear. The CDR3 is 13 amino acids. Between the trimmed V and J ends, which lost 4 bases and 0 bases, there was a span of 7 bases. Germline V gives CDR1 MDHEN, CDR2 SYDVKM.